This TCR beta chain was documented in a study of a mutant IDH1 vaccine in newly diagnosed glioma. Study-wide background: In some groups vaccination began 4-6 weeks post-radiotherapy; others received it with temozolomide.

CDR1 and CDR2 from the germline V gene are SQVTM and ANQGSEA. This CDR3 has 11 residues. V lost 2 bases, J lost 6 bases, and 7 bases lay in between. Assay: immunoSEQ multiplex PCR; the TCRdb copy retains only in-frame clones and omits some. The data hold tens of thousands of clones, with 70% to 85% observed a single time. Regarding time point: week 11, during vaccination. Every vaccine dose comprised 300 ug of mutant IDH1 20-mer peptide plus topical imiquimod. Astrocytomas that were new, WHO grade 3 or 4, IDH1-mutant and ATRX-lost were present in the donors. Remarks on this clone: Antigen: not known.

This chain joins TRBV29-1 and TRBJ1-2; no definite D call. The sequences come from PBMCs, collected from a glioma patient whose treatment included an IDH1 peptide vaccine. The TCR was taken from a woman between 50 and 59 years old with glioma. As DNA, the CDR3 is TGCAGCGTTGAATCCCGGGATGGCTACACCTTC. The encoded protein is CSVESRDGYTF.